This TCR beta chain was obtained from a study of hypomethylating agent response in myelodysplastic syndrome. Overall study: The mean patient age was roughly 70 +/- 6.9 years, and diploid cytogenetics predominated. Non-responders met neither complete response nor hematologic improvement criteria, which defined response.

Study-wide results and limits: Shared GLIPH2 clusters possibly recognizing novel MDS antigens remain unconfirmed. Across all patients and within response groups, hypomethylating treatment left richness, diversity and clonality without significant change.

V dropped 5 bases and J dropped 4; count of bases not matched to a gene: 4. Looked up from germline, CDR1 is SGHTA and CDR2 is FQGNSA. The CDR3 totals 14 residues. Clones were sequenced by immunoSEQ multiplex PCR, and TCRdb holds only the in-frame ones, with some missing. The data show approximately 4,700 clones, approximately 84% seen once. On this clone: The antigen remains undetermined.

Material: bone marrow, obtained before or after starting hypomethylating agent treatment for myelodysplastic syndrome (not recorded which). The rearrangement uses TRBV7-2 and TRBJ1-4; 7 bases are shared with TRBD1. This receptor was obtained from a human donor with myelodysplastic syndrome. The CDR3 here is CASSLQGNNEKLFF. CDR3 bases: TGTGCCAGCAGCCTACAGGGGAATAATGAAAAACTGTTTTTT.